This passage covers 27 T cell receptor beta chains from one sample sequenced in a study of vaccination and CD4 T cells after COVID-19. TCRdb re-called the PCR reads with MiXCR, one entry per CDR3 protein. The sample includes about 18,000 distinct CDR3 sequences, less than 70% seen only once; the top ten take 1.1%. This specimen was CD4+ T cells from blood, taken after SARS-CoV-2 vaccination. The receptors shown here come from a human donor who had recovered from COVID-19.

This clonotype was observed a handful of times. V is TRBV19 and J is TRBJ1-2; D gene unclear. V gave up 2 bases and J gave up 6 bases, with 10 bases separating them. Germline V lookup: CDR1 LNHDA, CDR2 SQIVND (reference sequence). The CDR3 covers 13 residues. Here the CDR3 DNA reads TGTGCCAGTAGTATAAGTCAGATGAATGGCTACACCTTC. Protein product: CASSISQMNGYTF.

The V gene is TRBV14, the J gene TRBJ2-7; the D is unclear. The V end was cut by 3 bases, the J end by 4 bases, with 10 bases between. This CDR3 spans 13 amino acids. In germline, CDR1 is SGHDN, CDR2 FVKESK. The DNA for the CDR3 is TGTGCCAGCAGCCAGGGCTATTCTTACGAGCAGTACTTC. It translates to CASSQGYSYEQYF.

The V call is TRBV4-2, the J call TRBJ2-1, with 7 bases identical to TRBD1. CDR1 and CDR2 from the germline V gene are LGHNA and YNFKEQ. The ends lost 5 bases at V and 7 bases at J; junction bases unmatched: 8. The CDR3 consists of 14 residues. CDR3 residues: CASSAQGPLNEQFF. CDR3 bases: TGTGCCAGCAGCGCACAGGGGCCCTTGAATGAGCAGTTCTTC.

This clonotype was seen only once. The CDR3 nucleotides are TGCAGTGCTAGATCTCACAGATGGGGAAACACCATATATTTT. Translating gives CSARSHRWGNTIYF. The chain joins TRBV20-1 to TRBJ1-3, with no clear D. Germline V gene data show CDR1 as DFQATT and CDR2 as SNEGSKA (reference sequence). V dropped 2 bases and J dropped 4 bases, with 12 bases sitting between them. The CDR3 contains 14 residues.

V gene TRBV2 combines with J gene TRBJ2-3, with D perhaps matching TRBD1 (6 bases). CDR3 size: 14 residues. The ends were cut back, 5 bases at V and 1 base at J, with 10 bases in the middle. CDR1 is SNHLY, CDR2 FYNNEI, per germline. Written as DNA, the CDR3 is TGTGCCAGCAGTCCGAGGACAGGCACAGATACGCAGTATTTT. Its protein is CASSPRTGTDTQYF.

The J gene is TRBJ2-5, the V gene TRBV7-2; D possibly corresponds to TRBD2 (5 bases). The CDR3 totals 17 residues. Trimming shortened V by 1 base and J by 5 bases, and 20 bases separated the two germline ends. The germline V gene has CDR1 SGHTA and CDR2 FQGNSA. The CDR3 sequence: CASSLVPAVTRRETQYF. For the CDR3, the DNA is TGTGCCAGCAGCTTAGTCCCAGCGGTAACGAGAAGGGAGACCCAGTACTTC.

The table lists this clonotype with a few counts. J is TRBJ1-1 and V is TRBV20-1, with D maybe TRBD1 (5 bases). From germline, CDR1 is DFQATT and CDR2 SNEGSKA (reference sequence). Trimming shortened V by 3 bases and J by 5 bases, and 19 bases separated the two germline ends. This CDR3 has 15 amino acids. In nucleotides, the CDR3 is TGCAGTGCTAGGTATGGGGCAGCCCGAAGAACTGAAGCTTTCTTT. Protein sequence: CSARYGAARRTEAFF.

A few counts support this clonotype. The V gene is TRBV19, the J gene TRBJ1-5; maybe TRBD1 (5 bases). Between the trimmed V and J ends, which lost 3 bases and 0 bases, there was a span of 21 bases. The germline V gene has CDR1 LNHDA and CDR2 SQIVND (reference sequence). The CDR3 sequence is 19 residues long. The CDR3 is CASSIGRAELSNSNQPQHF. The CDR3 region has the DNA TGTGCCAGTAGTATCGGCAGGGCCGAACTTTCTAATAGCAATCAGCCCCAGCATTTT.

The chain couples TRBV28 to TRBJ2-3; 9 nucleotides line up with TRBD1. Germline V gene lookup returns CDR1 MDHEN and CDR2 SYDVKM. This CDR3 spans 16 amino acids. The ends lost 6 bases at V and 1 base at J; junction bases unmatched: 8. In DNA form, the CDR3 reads TGTGCCAGCAGGGGAGCCCGGGACAGGGGCACAGATACGCAGTATTTT. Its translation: CASRGARDRGTDTQYF. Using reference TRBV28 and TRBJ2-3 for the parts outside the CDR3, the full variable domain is DVKVTQSSRYLVKRTGEKVFLECVQDMDHENMFWYRQDPGLGLRLIYFSYDVKMKEKGDIPEGYSVSREKKERFSLILESASTNQTSMYLCASRGARDRGTDTQYFGPGTRLTVL.

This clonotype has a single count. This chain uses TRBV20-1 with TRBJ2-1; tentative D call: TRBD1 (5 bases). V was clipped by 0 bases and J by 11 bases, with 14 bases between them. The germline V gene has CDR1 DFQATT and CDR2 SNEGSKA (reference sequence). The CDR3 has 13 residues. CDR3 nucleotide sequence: TGCAGTGCTAGAGATAGAGAGACAGTAAAGCAGTTCTTC. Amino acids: CSARDRETVKQFF.

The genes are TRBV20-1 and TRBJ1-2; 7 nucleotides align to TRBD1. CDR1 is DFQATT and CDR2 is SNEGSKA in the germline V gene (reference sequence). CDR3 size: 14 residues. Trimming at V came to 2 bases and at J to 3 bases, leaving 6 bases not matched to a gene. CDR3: CSARRSGTDYGYTF. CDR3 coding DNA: TGCAGTGCTAGACGATCCGGGACAGACTATGGCTACACCTTC.

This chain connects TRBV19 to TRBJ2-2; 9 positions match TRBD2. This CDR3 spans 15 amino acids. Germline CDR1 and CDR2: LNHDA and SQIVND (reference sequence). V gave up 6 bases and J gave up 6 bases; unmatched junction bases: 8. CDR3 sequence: CASSLAGVDAGELFF. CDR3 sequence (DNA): TGTGCCAGTAGCTTAGCGGGAGTGGACGCCGGGGAGCTGTTTTTT.

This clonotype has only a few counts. CDR3 in DNA: TGTGCCAGCAGTGTGAGGGGTGCCGGGGAGCTGTTTTTT. It codes for CASSVRGAGELFF. The chain carries TRBV6-1 and TRBJ2-2; D possibly matches TRBD1 or TRBD2 (5 bases each). The germline gives CDR1 MNHNS, CDR2 SASEGT. Trimming removed 4 bases from V and 6 bases from J, with 9 bases in between. The CDR3 is 13 residues long.

The chain's CDR3 is CASSSGSGRADTYNEQFF. CDR3 bases: TGTGCCAGCAGCTCTGGTAGCGGGAGGGCCGACACCTACAATGAGCAGTTCTTC. V and J are TRBV7-3 and TRBJ2-1; 11 nucleotides agree with TRBD2. The CDR3 is made up of 18 amino acids. V lost 4 bases to trimming and J lost 2 bases; unmatched junction nucleotides: 10. Germline CDR1 reads SGHTA; CDR2 reads FQGTGA.

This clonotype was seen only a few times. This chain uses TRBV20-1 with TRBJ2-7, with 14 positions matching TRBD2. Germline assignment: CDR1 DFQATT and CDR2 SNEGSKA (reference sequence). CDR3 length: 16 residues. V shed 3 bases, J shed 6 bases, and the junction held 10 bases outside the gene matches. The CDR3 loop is CSASLVQTSGRGEQYF. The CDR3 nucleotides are TGCAGTGCTAGTTTGGTCCAGACTAGCGGGAGGGGCGAGCAGTACTTC.

Here the CDR3 reads CASSYLGRKNTEAFF. DNA of the CDR3: TGTGCCAGCAGTTACTTAGGCCGGAAGAACACTGAAGCTTTCTTT. The chain carries TRBV6-5 and TRBJ1-1; D is uncertain. The CDR3 consists of 15 residues. The germline V gene encodes CDR1 MNHEY and CDR2 SVGAGI. The germline V and J ends were trimmed by 1 base and 1 base, with 10 bases remaining between them.

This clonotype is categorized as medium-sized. The CDR3 nucleotides are TGTGCCAGCAGCTTAACAGATACGCAGTATTTT. Translated: CASSLTDTQYF. This chain uses TRBV7-2 with TRBJ2-3; D not resolved. CDR3 length: 11 residues. Germline CDR1 SGHTA, CDR2 FQGNSA. The V gene lost 2 bases and the J gene lost 3 bases, with 0 bases spanning the gap. Supplemented by reference TRBV7-2 and TRBJ2-3, the full variable domain reads GAGVSQSPSNKVTEKGKDVELRCDPISGHTALYWYRQSLGQGLEFLIYFQGNSAPDKSGLPSDRFSAERTGGSVSTLTIQRTQQEDSAVYLCASSLTDTQYFGPGTRLTVL.

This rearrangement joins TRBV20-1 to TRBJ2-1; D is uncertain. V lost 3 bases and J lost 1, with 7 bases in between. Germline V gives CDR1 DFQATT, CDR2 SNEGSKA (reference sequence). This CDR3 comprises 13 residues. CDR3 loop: CSASSESYNEQFF. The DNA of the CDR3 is TGCAGTGCTAGCTCCGAGTCCTACAATGAGCAGTTCTTC.

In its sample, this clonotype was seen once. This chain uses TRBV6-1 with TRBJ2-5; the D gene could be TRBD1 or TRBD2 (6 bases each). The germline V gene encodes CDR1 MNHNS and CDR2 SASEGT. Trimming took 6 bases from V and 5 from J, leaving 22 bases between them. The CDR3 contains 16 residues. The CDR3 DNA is TGTGCCAGCAGCCAAGGGAGGAACAGGGTTGTCGAGACCCAGTACTTC. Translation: CASSQGRNRVVETQYF.

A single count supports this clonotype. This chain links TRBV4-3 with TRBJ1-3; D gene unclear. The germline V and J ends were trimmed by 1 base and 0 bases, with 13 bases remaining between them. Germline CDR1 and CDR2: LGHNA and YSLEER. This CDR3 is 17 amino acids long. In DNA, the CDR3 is TGCGCCAGCAGCCAAGCCCCACGACGGAGCTCTGGAAACACCATATATTTT. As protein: CASSQAPRRSSGNTIYF.

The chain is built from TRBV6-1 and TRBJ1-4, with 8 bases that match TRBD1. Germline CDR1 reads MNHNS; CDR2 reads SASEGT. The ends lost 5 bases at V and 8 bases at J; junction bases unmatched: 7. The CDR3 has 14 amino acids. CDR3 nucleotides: TGTGCCAGCAGTCCCCAGGGGGCAGCGGAAAAACTGTTTTTT. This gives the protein CASSPQGAAEKLFF.

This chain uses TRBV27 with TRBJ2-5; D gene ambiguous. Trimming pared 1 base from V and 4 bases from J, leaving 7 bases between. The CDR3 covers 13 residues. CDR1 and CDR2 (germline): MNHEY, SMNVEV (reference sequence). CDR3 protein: CASSLFSGETQYF. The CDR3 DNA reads TGTGCCAGCAGTTTATTTTCGGGAGAGACCCAGTACTTC.

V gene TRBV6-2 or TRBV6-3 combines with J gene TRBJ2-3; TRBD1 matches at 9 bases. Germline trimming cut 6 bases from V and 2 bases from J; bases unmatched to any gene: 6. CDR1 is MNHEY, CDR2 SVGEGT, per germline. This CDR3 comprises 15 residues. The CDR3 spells CASSPGTGHTDTQYF. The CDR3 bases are TGTGCCAGCAGCCCCGGGACAGGGCACACAGATACGCAGTATTTT.

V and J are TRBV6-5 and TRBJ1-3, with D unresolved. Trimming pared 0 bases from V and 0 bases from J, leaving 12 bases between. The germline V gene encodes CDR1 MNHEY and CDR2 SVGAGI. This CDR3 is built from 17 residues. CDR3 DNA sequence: TGTGCCAGCAGTTACTCACAGAGCCCGTACTCTGGAAACACCATATATTTT. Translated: CASSYSQSPYSGNTIYF.

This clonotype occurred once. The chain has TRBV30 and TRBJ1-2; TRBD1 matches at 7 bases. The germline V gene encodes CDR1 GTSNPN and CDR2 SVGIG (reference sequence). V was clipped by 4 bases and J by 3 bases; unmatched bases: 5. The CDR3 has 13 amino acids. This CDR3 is CAWIGGAYYGYTF. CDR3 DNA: TGTGCCTGGATAGGGGGCGCGTACTATGGCTACACCTTC.

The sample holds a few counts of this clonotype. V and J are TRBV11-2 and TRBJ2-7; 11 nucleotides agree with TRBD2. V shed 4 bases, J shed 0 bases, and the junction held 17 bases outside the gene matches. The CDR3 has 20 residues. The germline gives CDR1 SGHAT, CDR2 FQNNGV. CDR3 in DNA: TGTGCCAGCAGCTCTTCGAATAGCGGGAGGGCCACAAGGAGCTCCTACGAGCAGTACTTC. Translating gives CASSSSNSGRATRSSYEQYF. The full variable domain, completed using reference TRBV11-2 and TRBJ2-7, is EAGVAQSPRYKIIEKRQSVAFWCNPISGHATLYWYQQILGQGPKLLIQFQNNGVVDDSQLPKDRFSAERLKGVDSTLKIQPAKLEDSAVYLCASSSSNSGRATRSSYEQYFGPGTRLTVT.

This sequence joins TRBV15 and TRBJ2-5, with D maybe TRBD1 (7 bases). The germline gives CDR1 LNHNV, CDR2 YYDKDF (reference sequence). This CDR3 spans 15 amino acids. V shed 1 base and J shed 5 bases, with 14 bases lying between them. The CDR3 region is CATSRAGRGDETQYF. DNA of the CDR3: TGTGCCACCAGCAGAGCCGGCAGGGGGGACGAGACCCAGTACTTC.